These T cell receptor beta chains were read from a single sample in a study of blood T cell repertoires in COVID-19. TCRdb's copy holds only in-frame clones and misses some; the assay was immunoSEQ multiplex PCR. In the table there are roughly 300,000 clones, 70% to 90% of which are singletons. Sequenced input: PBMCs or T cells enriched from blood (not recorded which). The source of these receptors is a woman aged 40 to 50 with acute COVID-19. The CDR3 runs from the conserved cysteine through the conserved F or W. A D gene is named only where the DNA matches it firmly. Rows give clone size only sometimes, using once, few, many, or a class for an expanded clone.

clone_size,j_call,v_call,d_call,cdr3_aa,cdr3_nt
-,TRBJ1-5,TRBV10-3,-,CAISEGSDRNQPQHF,TGTGCCATCAGTGAGGGTTCGGACAGAAATCAGCCCCAGCATTTT
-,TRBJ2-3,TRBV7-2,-,CASSFTGYRGTDTQYF,TGTGCCAGCAGCTTCACAGGGTACCGGGGCACAGATACGCAGTATTTT
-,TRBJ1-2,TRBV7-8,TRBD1,CASSSRDRASKNGYTF,TGTGCCAGCAGCTCCCGGGACAGGGCTAGCAAAAATGGCTACACCTTC
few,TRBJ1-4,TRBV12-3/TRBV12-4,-,CASSQQVGKLFF,TGTGCCAGCAGTCAACAGGTGGGGAAACTGTTTTTT
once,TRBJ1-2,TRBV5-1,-,CASSAVGYGYTF,TGCGCCAGCAGCGCGGTGGGCTATGGCTACACCTTC
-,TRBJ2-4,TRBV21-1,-,CASSKAEGRWLAGVTLAKNIQYF,TGTGCCAGCAGCAAAGCTGAGGGGAGATGGTTAGCGGGGGTCACCCTAGCCAAAAACATTCAGTACTTC
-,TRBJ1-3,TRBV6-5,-,CASSYEGRGRPLHF,TGTGCCAGCAGTTACGAGGGCAGGGGTCGGCCCCTGCATTTT
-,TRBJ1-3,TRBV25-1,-,CASSETGSGNTIYF,TGTGCCAGCAGTGAAACAGGCTCTGGAAACACCATATATTTT
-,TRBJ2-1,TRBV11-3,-,CASSLGRSSYNEQFF,TGTGCCAGCAGCTTAGGTAGAAGCTCCTACAATGAGCAGTTCTTC
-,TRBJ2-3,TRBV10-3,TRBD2,CAISGKLAGAGTSHTDTQYF,TGTGCCATCAGTGGAAAACTAGCGGGGGCCGGCACCTCACACACAGATACGCAGTATTTT
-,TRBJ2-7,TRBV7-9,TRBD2,CASSPTPGGEQYF,TGTGCCAGCAGCCCAACACCGGGGGGTGAGCAGTACTTC
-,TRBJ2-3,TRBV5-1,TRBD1,CASSLVQGVGADTQYF,TGCGCCAGCAGCTTGGTACAGGGGGTCGGTGCAGATACGCAGTATTTT
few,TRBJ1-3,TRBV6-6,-,CASSPLTGRHSGNTIYF,TGTGCCAGCAGTCCGCTTACAGGGCGCCATTCTGGAAACACCATATATTTT
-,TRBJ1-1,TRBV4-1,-,CASSQGSQKNTEAFF,TGCGCCAGCAGCCAAGGCTCACAGAAGAACACTGAAGCTTTCTTT
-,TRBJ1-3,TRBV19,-,CASSIGTPQGASGNTIYF,TGTGCCAGTAGTATCGGAACACCCCAAGGAGCCTCTGGAAACACCATATATTTT
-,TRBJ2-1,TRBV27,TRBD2,CASRRGAGGQYNEQFF,TGTGCCAGCAGACGGGGGGCGGGAGGGCAATACAATGAGCAGTTCTTC
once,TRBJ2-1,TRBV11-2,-,CASSLSGNEQFF,TGTGCCAGCAGCTTAAGCGGCAATGAGCAGTTCTTC
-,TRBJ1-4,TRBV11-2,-,CASSFTGRFGEKLFF,TGTGCCAGCAGCTTTACAGGGCGGTTTGGTGAAAAACTGTTTTTT
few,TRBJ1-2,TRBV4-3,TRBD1,CASSQQQGYYGYTF,TGCGCCAGCAGCCAGCAACAGGGGTACTATGGCTACACCTTC
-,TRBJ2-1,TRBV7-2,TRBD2,CASSDPRGSGDEQFF,TGTGCCAGCAGCGATCCGCGCGGGAGTGGGGATGAGCAGTTCTTC
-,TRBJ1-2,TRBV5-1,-,CASSQGQGNGYTF,TGCGCCAGCAGCCAAGGGCAGGGTAATGGCTACACCTTC
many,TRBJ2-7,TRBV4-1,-,CASSQGPQASNYEQYF,TGCGCCAGCAGCCAAGGACCTCAGGCCTCAAACTACGAGCAGTACTTC
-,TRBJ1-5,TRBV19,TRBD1,CASSLRGTGGPGQPQHF,TGTGCCAGTAGTCTCCGGGGGACAGGGGGTCCAGGTCAGCCCCAGCATTTT
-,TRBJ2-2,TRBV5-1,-,CASSSVGTLNTGELFF,TGCGCCAGCAGCTCGGTGGGGACACTGAACACCGGGGAGCTGTTTTTT
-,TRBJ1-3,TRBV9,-,CASSVADGNTIYF,TGTGCCAGCAGCGTAGCAGATGGAAACACCATATATTTT
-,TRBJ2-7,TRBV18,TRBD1,CASSPGGQGSSYEQYF,TGTGCCAGCTCACCAGGGGGACAGGGGAGCTCCTACGAGCAGTACTTC
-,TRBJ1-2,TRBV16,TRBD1,CASSQVRDRGYPDYGYTF,TGTGCCAGCAGCCAGGTTCGGGACAGGGGCTACCCTGACTATGGCTACACCTTC
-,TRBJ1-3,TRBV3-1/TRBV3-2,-,CASSPLFGSGNTIYF,TGTGCCAGCAGCCCACTATTCGGCTCTGGAAACACCATATATTTT
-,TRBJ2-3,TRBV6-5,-,CASSPTGPLTDTQYF,TGTGCCAGCAGTCCCACAGGGCCCCTAACAGATACGCAGTATTTT
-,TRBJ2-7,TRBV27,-,CASSFSGTPTYEQYF,TGTGCCAGCAGTTTTTCCGGGACACCAACCTACGAGCAGTACTTC
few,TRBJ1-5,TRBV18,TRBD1,CASSPRTGADQPQHF,TGTGCCAGCTCACCAAGGACAGGGGCGGATCAGCCCCAGCATTTT
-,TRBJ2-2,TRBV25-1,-,CASSEYGRAPAGELFF,TGTGCCAGCAGTGAATATGGCAGGGCGCCAGCCGGGGAGCTGTTTTTT
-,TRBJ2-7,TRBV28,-,CASSLSQGGTYEQYF,TGTGCCAGCAGTTTAAGTCAGGGCGGCACCTACGAGCAGTACTTC
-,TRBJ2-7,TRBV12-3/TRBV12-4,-,CASRGGYEQYF,TGTGCCAGCAGGGGGGGCTACGAGCAGTACTTC
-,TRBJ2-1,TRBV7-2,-,CASSLGSITYNEQFF,TGTGCCAGCAGCTTAGGGAGTATCACCTACAATGAGCAGTTCTTC
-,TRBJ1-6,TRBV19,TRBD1,CASSPSTGPPNSPLHF,TGTGCCAGTAGTCCCTCGACAGGGCCACCTAATTCACCCCTCCACTTT
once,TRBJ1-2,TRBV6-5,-,CASSYQGGHGYTF,TGTGCCAGCAGTTACCAGGGAGGGCATGGCTACACCTTC
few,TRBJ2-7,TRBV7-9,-,CASSLVTSSYEQYF,TGTGCCAGCAGCTTAGTCACGAGCTCCTACGAGCAGTACTTC
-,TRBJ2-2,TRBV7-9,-,CASSLVSQGATGELFF,TGTGCCAGCAGCTTAGTGTCCCAAGGGGCTACCGGGGAGCTGTTTTTT
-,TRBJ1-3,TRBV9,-,CASSLGPQGVSGNTIYF,TGTGCCAGCAGCCTCGGGCCCCAGGGCGTCTCTGGAAACACCATATATTTT
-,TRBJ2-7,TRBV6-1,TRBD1,CASSDPGQGHPYEQYF,TGTGCCAGCAGTGACCCCGGACAGGGTCATCCTTACGAGCAGTACTTC
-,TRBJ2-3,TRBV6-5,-,CASSTGTQNQKAQYF,TGTGCCAGCAGCACCGGGACTCAAAATCAGAAGGCGCAGTATTTT
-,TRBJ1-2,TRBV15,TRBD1,CATSRATGAKSYGYTF,TGTGCCACCAGCAGAGCGACAGGGGCCAAATCGTACGGCTACACCTTC
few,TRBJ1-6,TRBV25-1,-,CASSESTASGDSPLHF,TGTGCCAGCAGTGAATCGACAGCCTCAGGGGATTCACCCCTCCACTTT
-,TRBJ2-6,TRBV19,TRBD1,CASSIRQGAAGANVLTF,TGTGCCAGTAGTATCAGACAGGGGGCGGCTGGGGCCAACGTCCTGACTTTC
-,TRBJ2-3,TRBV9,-,CASSVAYSTDTQYF,TGTGCCAGCAGCGTAGCCTACTCCACAGATACGCAGTATTTT